The rows below give T cell receptor beta chains drawn from one sample of a study of blood T cell repertoires in COVID-19. TCRdb's table, derived via immunoSEQ multiplex PCR, lists solely in-frame clones and lacks some. This table has 200,000 or so clones, approximately 84% appearing once. Sequencing input: peripheral blood. Receptors were obtained from a man aged 45 to 65 with acute or convalescent COVID-19. Both conserved end residues are part of each CDR3. The D gene is left open where the match is weak. Size values are once, few and many counts, or a class for expanded clones, and some rows have none.

.	.	TRBV3-1/TRBV3-2	TRBJ1-1	TGTGCCAGCAGCCAAAACTTCAACACTGAAGCTTTCTTT	CASSQNFNTEAFF
.	.	TRBV24-1	TRBJ2-7	TGTGCCACCAGTGATCGACAGGCACCCTACGAGCAGTACTTC	CATSDRQAPYEQYF
TRBD1	.	TRBV18	TRBJ2-7	TGTGCCAGCTCACCAGGGACAGGGGGCCGCTACGAGCAGTACTTC	CASSPGTGGRYEQYF
TRBD1	.	TRBV3-1/TRBV3-2	TRBJ1-4	TGTGCCAGCAGCCAAGTTGGGGGACAGGGGTTTGAAAAACTGTTTTTT	CASSQVGGQGFEKLFF
TRBD1	.	TRBV30	TRBJ1-5	TGTGCCTGGAGGGGACAGGGGGGCAATCAGCCCCAGCATTTT	CAWRGQGGNQPQHF
.	.	TRBV5-8	TRBJ1-4	TGTGCCAGCAGCCTCCGCCCCGGGACACCAAAACTGTTTTTT	CASSLRPGTPKLFF
.	.	TRBV12-3/TRBV12-4	TRBJ2-5	TGTGCCAGCAGTTTAGCCCCCGAAGAGACCCAGTACTTC	CASSLAPEETQYF
TRBD1	.	TRBV2	TRBJ1-5	TGTGCCAGTGCAAGGAGGACAGGGAGCAATCAGCCCCAGCATTTT	CASARRTGSNQPQHF
.	.	TRBV5-1	TRBJ1-1	TGCGCCAGCAGCTTGGCCGGTCGGGTAGCTTTCTTT	CASSLAGRVAFF
.	.	TRBV6-5	TRBJ1-2	TGTGCCAGCAGTTACCAGTCTGGGAGCTACTATGGCTACACCTTC	CASSYQSGSYYGYTF
.	.	TRBV19	TRBJ1-2	TGTGCCAGTAGTATAGACCGCAGGGGTGGCTACACCTTC	CASSIDRRGGYTF
TRBD2	.	TRBV6-5	TRBJ2-1	TGTGCCAGCAGTTGGGCGGGAGATAGGGAACCCAATGAGCAGTTCTTC	CASSWAGDREPNEQFF
.	.	TRBV21-1	TRBJ1-6	TGTGCCAGCAGCAAAGCTGACAGAAAGTATTCACCCCTCCACTTT	CASSKADRKYSPLHF
.	few	TRBV19	TRBJ1-4	TGTGCCAGTAAAGGTTGGACAGATGAAAAACTGTTTTTT	CASKGWTDEKLFF
.	.	TRBV19	TRBJ2-2	TGTGCCAGTAGTCTAACCCGCTACAGGGTCAATAGCGGGGAGCTGTTTTTT	CASSLTRYRVNSGELFF
.	.	TRBV10-3	TRBJ2-7	TGTGCCATCAGTGGCGATGGACTTCAAGGCGGCTACGAGCAGTACTTC	CAISGDGLQGGYEQYF
TRBD1	.	TRBV6-1	TRBJ2-2	TGTGCCAGCAGTGAATGGCGACAGGGAATTAACACCGGGGAGCTGTTTTTT	CASSEWRQGINTGELFF
TRBD1	once	TRBV6-6	TRBJ2-7	TGTGCCAGCAGTCCCGGACAGGGAAGAATGATTATCCACGAGCAGTACTTC	CASSPGQGRMIIHEQYF
.	.	TRBV29-1	TRBJ2-5	TGCAGCGTTGATAGCGGTGCAGGGAGGAAGGAGACCCAGTACTTC	CSVDSGAGRKETQYF
.	.	TRBV5-5	TRBJ2-7	TGTGCCAGCAGCATCTGGACAGCCGCCTACGAGCAGTACTTC	CASSIWTAAYEQYF
.	.	TRBV6-4	TRBJ1-3	TGTGCCAGCAGTGAACGTTTAGGACTAAGCTCTGGAAACACCATATATTTT	CASSERLGLSSGNTIYF
TRBD1	.	TRBV24-1	TRBJ2-7	TGTGCCACCCTTAACCGGGACAGGGTCTACGAGCAGTACTTC	CATLNRDRVYEQYF
.	once	TRBV6-5	TRBJ2-7	TGTGCCAGCAGTTACTCGCCCGACGGGGCCTACGAGCAGTACTTC	CASSYSPDGAYEQYF
.	once	TRBV19	TRBJ1-2	TGTGCCAGTAGTATGCGCCCCGGGGGTGATGGCTACACCTTC	CASSMRPGGDGYTF
.	.	TRBV3-1/TRBV3-2	TRBJ1-2	TGTGCCAGCAGCCCAGGCCCAGACGCAAACTATGGCTACACCTTC	CASSPGPDANYGYTF
.	.	TRBV6-5	TRBJ1-6	TGTGCCAGCAGACACTTACGGGGATATAATTCACCCCTCCACTTT	CASRHLRGYNSPLHF
TRBD1	.	TRBV7-8	TRBJ1-1	TGTGCCAGCAGCTTAGTAGGGGGCAGGGACACTGAAGCTTTCTTT	CASSLVGGRDTEAFF
TRBD1	.	TRBV5-1	TRBJ1-4	TGCGCCAGCAGCAAATATGACAGGGATCAGGGTGAAAAACTGTTTTTT	CASSKYDRDQGEKLFF
.	.	TRBV10-2	TRBJ1-2	TGCGCCAGCAGTGAGAACAAAAACTATGGCTACACCTTC	CASSENKNYGYTF
.	once	TRBV27	TRBJ2-3	TGTGCCAGCAGACTCGAACAGGGGAGGTCGGATACGCAGTATTTT	CASRLEQGRSDTQYF
.	.	TRBV10-3	TRBJ2-3	TGTGCCATCACCGGGGGGCAGGGCACAGATACGCAGTATTTT	CAITGGQGTDTQYF
TRBD1	.	TRBV7-6	TRBJ2-3	TGTGCCAGCAGCTTAGTGAGGGATAACAGGGGGCGGGGAGATACGCAGTATTTT	CASSLVRDNRGRGDTQYF